This T cell receptor (beta chain) was sequenced for a study of T cells in localized non-small cell lung cancer. Deletions cut 5 bases from V and 6 bases from J, with 10 bases between. Germline loops: CDR1 SEHNR, CDR2 FQNEAQ (reference sequence). The CDR3 covers 13 residues. Method: immunoSEQ multiplex PCR; TCRdb's copy keeps in-frame clones and lacks some. The table has around 29,000 clones, more than 75% seen once; the top ten hold roughly 31%. The TCR comes from a male donor older than 55 with stage II squamous cell lung carcinoma. Sequencing used peripheral blood, obtained before any cancer treatment. This chain connects TRBV7-9 to TRBJ1-4; the D gene is possibly TRBD1 (5 bases). This chain's CDR3 is CASSREGDEKLFF. The CDR3, as DNA: TGTGCCAGCAGCCGTGAAGGGGATGAAAAACTGTTTTTT.